This T cell receptor beta chain was observed in a study of glioma-infiltrating T cells after dendritic cell vaccination. Across the study: Treatment, given 2003 to 2012, was autologous tumor lysate-pulsed dendritic cell vaccination.

Assay used: immunoSEQ multiplex PCR; TCRdb lists only in-frame clones, some missing. Of nearly 85,000 clones listed, approximately 90% are singletons. Before vaccination, two weeks after the third vaccination, and at progression, PBMC were collected. Sequencing was performed on blood, taken before dendritic cell vaccination. The source is a human donor with glioblastoma.

The CDR3 here is CAFDRGTNTEAFF. In DNA form, the CDR3 reads TGTGCCTTTGACAGGGGGACGAACACTGAAGCTTTCTTT. The rearrangement links TRBV30 to TRBJ1-1; 9 bases agree with TRBD1. CDR1 and CDR2 from the germline V gene are GTSNPN and SVGIG (reference sequence). The length of the CDR3 is 13 residues. Trimming took 7 bases from V and 1 from J; bases not matched to a gene: 4.